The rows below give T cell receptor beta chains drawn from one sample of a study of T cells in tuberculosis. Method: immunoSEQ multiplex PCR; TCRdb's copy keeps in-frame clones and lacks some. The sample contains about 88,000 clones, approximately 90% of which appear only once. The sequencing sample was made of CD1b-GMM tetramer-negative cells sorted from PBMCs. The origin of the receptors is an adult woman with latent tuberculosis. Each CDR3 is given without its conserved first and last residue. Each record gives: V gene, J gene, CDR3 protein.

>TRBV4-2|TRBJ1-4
ASSQMHITGGADEKLF
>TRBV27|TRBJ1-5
ASRGGVDQPQH
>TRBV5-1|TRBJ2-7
ASSLGLAGGPYEQY
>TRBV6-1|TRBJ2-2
ASRGGAETGELF
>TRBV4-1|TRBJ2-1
ASSQARGSYNEQF
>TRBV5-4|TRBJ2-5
ASTDRSTSGRQETQY
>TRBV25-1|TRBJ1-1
ASRVRGMNTEAF
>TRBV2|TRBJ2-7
ASSEYSSYEQY
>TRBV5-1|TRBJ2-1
ASSLGQGMDEQF
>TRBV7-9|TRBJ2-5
ASTPPGFGQETQY
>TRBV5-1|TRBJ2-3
ASSLALGGPEPSTDTQY